The 32 T cell receptor beta chains presented below share a single source sample, sequenced in a study of blood T cell repertoires in COVID-19. Profiling relied on immunoSEQ multiplex PCR, and the TCRdb table lists in-frame clones only, not all of them. The table includes 150,000 to 200,000 clones, 75% to 90% detected once. The sample was PBMCs or T cells enriched from blood (not recorded which). These receptors came from a woman in her sixties who had recovered from COVID-19.

This sequence joins TRBV9 and TRBJ1-6; maybe TRBD1 (6 bases). The germline V and J ends were trimmed by 1 base and 10 bases, with 15 bases remaining between them. Germline lookup yields CDR1 SGDLS and CDR2 YYNGEE. This CDR3 is built from 15 residues. CDR3 sequence reads: CASSVKQGGASPLHF. CDR3 coding DNA: TGTGCCAGCAGCGTAAAACAGGGTGGTGCCTCACCCCTCCACTTT.

This clone was counted only a few times. CDR3 sequence: CASQIGTGNTEAFF. CDR3 sequence (DNA): TGTGCCAGCCAGATAGGGACAGGGAACACTGAAGCTTTCTTT. The V gene is TRBV6-5, the J gene TRBJ1-1; 8 positions match TRBD1. The CDR3 totals 14 residues. With V trimmed by 8 bases and J by 1 base, 6 bases remained unmatched. Germline-derived CDR1 and CDR2 are MNHEY and SVGAGI.

The V call is TRBV5-1, the J call TRBJ2-2; 9 bases match TRBD2. CDR1 is SGHRS, CDR2 YFSETQ, per germline. The CDR3 has 14 residues. V was clipped by 4 bases and J by 7 bases; unmatched bases: 5. CDR3 sequence (DNA): TGCGCCAGCAGCCCAGGGACTAGCCACGGGGAGCTGTTTTTT. As protein: CASSPGTSHGELFF.

The rearrangement uses TRBV3-1 (or the pseudogene TRBV3-2) and TRBJ1-2; possible D gene TRBD1, 5 bases. Trimming pared 0 bases from V and 6 bases from J, leaving 17 bases between. In germline, CDR1 is LGHDT, CDR2 YNNKEL (reference sequence). This CDR3 spans 16 amino acids. The CDR3 loop is CASSQDDRGRENGYTF. DNA of the CDR3: TGTGCCAGCAGCCAAGATGATAGGGGTCGCGAGAATGGCTACACCTTC.

The gene calls are TRBV24-1 and TRBJ1-1, with 8 bases identical to TRBD1. CDR1 and CDR2 (germline): KGHDR, SFDVKD. J gave up 2 bases and V 7 bases, and 5 bases lay outside the gene matches. This CDR3 has 14 amino acids. Written as DNA, the CDR3 is TGTGCCACCAGAGGACAGGGAGGAAACACTGAAGCTTTCTTT. As protein: CATRGQGGNTEAFF.

This sequence joins TRBV19 and TRBJ2-1; 12 bases match TRBD2. The germline CDR1 and CDR2 sequences are LNHDA and SQIVND (reference sequence). The V gene end was trimmed by 7 bases and the J gene end by 4 bases; junction bases not matched to a gene: 5. This CDR3 contains 15 residues. This CDR3 reads CASKTSGGLYNEQFF. CDR3 sequence (DNA): TGTGCCAGTAAGACTAGCGGGGGACTATACAATGAGCAGTTCTTC.

The J gene is TRBJ2-3, the V gene TRBV7-2; a weak D match, TRBD2 (5 bases). Germline-derived CDR1 and CDR2 are SGHTA and FQGNSA. The CDR3 runs to 16 residues. Trimming stripped 4 bases from V and 0 bases from J, with 14 bases between. The CDR3 loop is CASSSAGLASTDTQYF. The CDR3 DNA sequence: TGTGCCAGCAGCTCGGCTGGACTCGCTAGCACAGATACGCAGTATTTT.

The V call is TRBV27, the J call TRBJ1-1; 8 bases line up with TRBD1. Germline CDR1 and CDR2: MNHEY and SMNVEV (reference sequence). Trimming cost V 5 bases and J 4 bases; bases outside gene matches: 15. The CDR3 contains 17 residues. The CDR3, as DNA: TGTGCCAGCAGTGTGGACCGGGACAGGAGGCGGAGCACTGAAGCTTTCTTT. This encodes CASSVDRDRRRSTEAFF.

The V and J genes are TRBV30 and TRBJ2-6; the match to TRBD2 covers 7 bases. The CDR3 contains 14 residues. The trim removed 5 bases at V and 1 base at J, leaving 2 bases unmatched. Germline CDR1 and CDR2: GTSNPN and SVGIG (reference sequence). The CDR3 DNA follows: TGTGCCTGGGGGGGGGTTTCTGGGGCCAACGTCCTGACTTTC. This sequence encodes CAWGGVSGANVLTF.

CDR3 in amino acids: CSGLGLAGVSSYNEQFF. The CDR3 DNA is TGCAGCGGACTCGGACTAGCGGGCGTTAGCTCCTACAATGAGCAGTTCTTC. This chain uses TRBV29-1 with TRBJ2-1; TRBD2 matches at 11 bases. The CDR3 is made up of 17 amino acids. Losses at the gene ends were 7 bases for V and 0 bases for J; bases not matched to a gene: 11. Germline V gene data show CDR1 as SQVTM and CDR2 as ANQGSEA.

V is TRBV4-1 and J is TRBJ1-3; tentatively, D is TRBD1 (6 bases). Germline V gives CDR1 MGHRA, CDR2 YSYEKL. The CDR3 length is 17 residues. The germline V and J ends were trimmed by 1 base and 0 bases, with 13 bases remaining between them. CDR3 protein: CASSQVPGHSSGNTIYF. In nucleotides, the CDR3 is TGCGCCAGCAGCCAAGTGCCGGGACACAGCTCTGGAAACACCATATATTTT.

V and J are TRBV4-2 and TRBJ2-3; D may be TRBD2 (7 bases). Trimming stripped 1 base from V and 5 bases from J, with 19 bases between. Germline V CDR1 and CDR2: LGHNA, YNFKEQ. The CDR3 extends over 17 amino acids. Written as DNA, the CDR3 is TGTGCCAGCAGCCAAGTGTTGGGCGGGGGCGGTGTAGATACGCAGTATTTT. Amino acids: CASSQVLGGGGVDTQYF.

This clone was recorded a few times. The chain is built from TRBV19 and TRBJ1-2, with 8 bases that match TRBD1. The CDR3 contains 16 residues. The germline V gene encodes CDR1 LNHDA and CDR2 SQIVND (reference sequence). The ends lost 7 bases at V and 5 bases at J; junction bases unmatched: 15. DNA for the CDR3: TGTGCCAGTAACCCCACAAGCCGGGACAGGACGTATGGCTACACCTTC. This encodes CASNPTSRDRTYGYTF.

The V and J genes are TRBV5-4 and TRBJ2-7; 9 nucleotides line up with TRBD1. The CDR3 loop spans 15 amino acids. Unmatched junction bases numbered 9, after V lost 4 bases and J lost 4 bases. CDR1 and CDR2 from the germline V gene are SGHNT and YYREEE (reference sequence). CDR3 protein: CASSKMDRGSYEQYF. The CDR3 coding sequence is TGTGCCAGCAGCAAAATGGACAGGGGATCTTACGAGCAGTACTTC.

This clone was observed once. The V call is TRBV6-5, the J call TRBJ2-7, with 9 bases aligning to TRBD2. Germline lookup yields CDR1 MNHEY and CDR2 SVGAGI. Trimming took 6 bases from V and 4 from J; bases not matched to a gene: 4. The CDR3 has 13 residues. The DNA for the CDR3 is TGTGCCAGCAGACTAGCGGGTACTTACGAGCAGTACTTC. This translates into CASRLAGTYEQYF.

The chain has TRBV9 and TRBJ1-1; no clear D. Trimming stripped 6 bases from V and 1 base from J, with 13 bases between. CDR3 length: 14 amino acids. Germline CDR1 SGDLS, CDR2 YYNGEE. CDR3 in DNA: TGTGCCAGCACGAGACCGACGGGGAACACTGAAGCTTTCTTT. Translated, it gives CASTRPTGNTEAFF.

The chain uses TRBV4-1 and TRBJ2-3, with TRBD2 matching 8 bases. Trimming took 0 bases from V and 8 from J; bases not matched to a gene: 13. Germline loops: CDR1 MGHRA, CDR2 YSYEKL. This CDR3 region has 17 residues. The CDR3 loop is CASSQDGAGGEWGTQYF. The DNA for the CDR3 is TGCGCCAGCAGCCAAGATGGGGCGGGGGGCGAATGGGGTACGCAGTATTTT.

This clone was seen a few times. The chain combines TRBV10-3 with TRBJ1-2; tentative D call: TRBD1 (6 bases). V was shortened by 7 bases and J by 4 bases, with 13 bases between the two germline ends. The CDR3 spans 13 residues. The germline V gene encodes CDR1 ENHRY and CDR2 SYGVKD. The CDR3 sequence is CAITRDISYGYTF. CDR3 sequence (DNA): TGTGCCATCACCAGGGACATCAGCTATGGCTACACCTTC.

The chain is built from TRBV5-4 and TRBJ2-3, with TRBD1 matching 9 bases. The germline gives CDR1 SGHNT, CDR2 YYREEE (reference sequence). V lost 3 bases and J lost 3; bases outside the gene matches: 2. The CDR3 has 14 residues. The CDR3 bases are TGTGCCAGCAGCTCCGGACAGGGGACAGATACGCAGTATTTT. It is translated as CASSSGQGTDTQYF.

As DNA, the CDR3 is TGTGCCAGCAGCCTCCGCCCGTCAGGCCAGAACACTGAAGCTTTCTTT. Protein product: CASSLRPSGQNTEAFF. The genes are TRBV7-3 and TRBJ1-1, with no clear D. Germline CDR1 and CDR2: SGHTA and FQGTGA. The CDR3 loop spans 16 amino acids. The V gene lost 5 bases and the J gene lost 1 base, with 17 bases spanning the gap.

This clone was counted between two and nine times. The CDR3 loop reads CASRDQGAGDTQYF. CDR3 nucleotide sequence: TGCGCCAGCAGGGATCAGGGAGCGGGAGATACGCAGTATTTT. This sequence joins TRBV4-1 and TRBJ2-3, with TRBD2 as a possible D gene (6 bases). The CDR3 length is 14 residues. Germline values: CDR1 MGHRA, CDR2 YSYEKL. Trimming removed 6 bases from V and 5 bases from J, with 15 bases in between.

CDR3 DNA sequence: TGCGCCAGCAGCTTGCAGACAGGAGTTGATTCACCCCTCCACTTT. The encoded protein is CASSLQTGVDSPLHF. The chain links TRBV5-1 to TRBJ1-6, with D maybe TRBD1 (6 bases). The CDR3 has 15 amino acids. Germline lookup yields CDR1 SGHRS and CDR2 YFSETQ. Trimming cost V 1 base and J 8 bases, with 13 bases left between them. The full variable domain, with the rest looked up from reference TRBV5-1 and TRBJ1-6, is KAGVTQTPRYLIKTRGQQVTLSCSPISGHRSVSWYQQTPGQGLQFLFEYFSETQRNKGNFPGRFSGRQFSNSRSEMNVSTLELGDSALYLCASSLQTGVDSPLHFGNGTRLTVT.

The chain joins TRBV19 to TRBJ2-2, with TRBD1 identical over 9 bases. The CDR3 is made up of 18 amino acids. V shed 5 bases, J shed 6 bases, and the junction held 16 bases outside the gene matches. Germline-derived CDR1 and CDR2 are LNHDA and SQIVND (reference sequence). DNA for the CDR3: TGTGCCAGTAGTGACCCTCCCCCGGGACAGGGCTCGGCCGGGGAGCTGTTTTTT. This translates into CASSDPPPGQGSAGELFF.

This clone was detected a few times. The chain has TRBV19 and TRBJ1-2; tentatively, D is TRBD1 (6 bases). The CDR3 spans 14 residues. Per germline, CDR1 LNHDA and CDR2 SQIVND (reference sequence). V lost 4 bases and J 0 bases, leaving 9 bases between the germline ends. The CDR3 here is CASSNRAPNYGYTF. The CDR3, as DNA: TGTGCCAGTAGTAACAGGGCACCTAACTATGGCTACACCTTC.

The chain carries TRBV5-1 and TRBJ2-5; D perhaps matches TRBD2 (5 bases). Germline CDR1 reads SGHRS; CDR2 reads YFSETQ. This CDR3 is built from 17 residues. The germline V and J ends were trimmed by 0 bases and 3 bases, with 18 bases remaining between them. The CDR3 nucleotides are TGCGCCAGCAGCTTGGGAGCTAGCTTGGGGTTTAAAGAGACCCAGTACTTC. Amino acid sequence: CASSLGASLGFKETQYF.

This clone was detected once. The rearrangement joins TRBV19 to TRBJ2-1; the match to TRBD2 covers 10 bases. The germline gives CDR1 LNHDA, CDR2 SQIVND (reference sequence). CDR3 length: 14 amino acids. With 3 bases clipped from V and 9 bases from J, the junction kept 5 bases outside the gene matches. Here the CDR3 reads CASSIERGGSEQFF. The CDR3 DNA sequence: TGTGCCAGTAGTATTGAGCGGGGGGGCAGTGAGCAGTTCTTC.

The CDR3 sequence: CASSFKGDTEAFF. Written as DNA, the CDR3 is TGTGCCAGCAGTTTTAAGGGGGACACTGAAGCTTTCTTT. This chain joins TRBV12-3 or TRBV12-4 and TRBJ1-1; possible D gene TRBD1, 6 bases. The V end was cut by 3 bases, the J end by 3 bases, with 8 bases between. CDR3 length equals 13 residues.

As concerns this clone: In the same sample, other DNA sequences code for this CDR3. In nucleotides, the CDR3 is TGTGCCAGTAGTCTAGCGGGCGGGTACGAGCAGTACTTC. Residues: CASSLAGGYEQYF. The chain has TRBV19 and TRBJ2-7; 8 nucleotides line up with TRBD2. With V trimmed by 5 bases and J by 4 bases, 4 bases remained unmatched. Germline V gene lookup returns CDR1 LNHDA and CDR2 SQIVND (reference sequence). The CDR3 is 13 amino acids. The variable domain in full, with the rest retrieved from reference TRBV19 and TRBJ2-7, is DGGITQSPKYLFRKEGQNVTLSCEQNLNHDAMYWYRQDPGQGLRLIYYSQIVNDFQKGDIAEGYSVSREKKESFPLTVTSAQKNPTAFYLCASSLAGGYEQYFGPGTRLTVT.

The gene calls are TRBV28 and TRBJ2-4; maybe TRBD2 (6 bases). V gave up 3 bases and J gave up 7 bases, with 16 bases separating them. In germline, CDR1 is MDHEN, CDR2 SYDVKM. This CDR3 is built from 15 residues. The chain's CDR3 is CASSLAGGFMNIQYF. The CDR3 DNA reads as TGTGCCAGCAGTTTGGCCGGGGGTTTCATGAACATTCAGTACTTC. Full variable domain (remainder filled in from reference TRBV28 and TRBJ2-4): DVKVTQSSRYLVKRTGEKVFLECVQDMDHENMFWYRQDPGLGLRLIYFSYDVKMKEKGDIPEGYSVSREKKERFSLILESASTNQTSMYLCASSLAGGFMNIQYFGAGTRLSVL.

The chain carries TRBV5-4 and TRBJ2-7; 9 bases line up with TRBD2. The length of the CDR3 is 15 residues. Germline CDR1 reads SGHNT; CDR2 reads YYREEE (reference sequence). Trimming removed 4 bases from V and 3 bases from J; junction bases left unmatched: 8. CDR3 in amino acids: CASSGGLASSYEQYF. DNA of the CDR3: TGTGCCAGCAGCGGCGGACTAGCGAGTAGCTACGAGCAGTACTTC.

The chain carries TRBV12-5 and TRBJ2-3, with TRBD2 matching 12 bases. Germline V gives CDR1 LGHNT, CDR2 FRNRAP. The CDR3 is made up of 16 amino acids. With 4 bases clipped from V and 3 bases from J, the junction kept 5 bases outside the gene matches. This CDR3 is CASGSRTSGETDTQYF. The CDR3 DNA reads as TGTGCTAGTGGTTCCAGGACTAGCGGGGAAACAGATACGCAGTATTTT.

This clone came up once. J is TRBJ2-1 and V is TRBV7-9; D unclear. V shed 0 bases and J shed 0 bases, with 9 bases lying between them. Germline CDR1 reads SEHNR; CDR2 reads FQNEAQ (reference sequence). The CDR3 consists of 16 residues. The CDR3 region is CASSLADPGSYNEQFF. CDR3 in DNA: TGTGCCAGCAGCTTAGCGGATCCGGGCTCCTACAATGAGCAGTTCTTC.